A single sample gave rise to the 18 T cell receptor beta chains below, sequenced in a study of T-cell reconstitution after alpha-beta-depleted transplantation in children. Preparation of the TCRbeta library was carried out with unique molecular identifiers. TCRdb fed the PCR reads into MiXCR, producing one record per CDR3 protein. The data hold more than 250,000 distinct CDR3 sequences, with 9.9% observed a single time. The sequences come from PBMCs from the stem cell graft donor, collected from the stem cell graft. These receptors were obtained from a human donor who donated a stem cell graft to a child with SCID.

This clonotype has only a few counts. The chain links TRBV24-1 to TRBJ2-2, with TRBD1 matching over 7 bases. With V trimmed by 5 bases and J by 4 bases, 6 bases remained unmatched. Per the germline V gene, CDR1 is KGHDR and CDR2 is SFDVKD. The CDR3 is 15 residues long. CDR3 nucleotide sequence: TGTGCCACCAGTGGCCCAGGGGGAACCACCGGGGAGCTGTTTTTT. This sequence encodes CATSGPGGTTGELFF.

The chain links TRBV5-1 to TRBJ1-2; possible D gene TRBD1, 5 bases. Trimming left V 0 bases short and J 5 bases short, with 8 bases between. The CDR3 runs 13 residues. The V gene's germline CDR1 is SGHRS and CDR2 YFSETQ. This CDR3 is CASSLEGEYGYTF. CDR3 DNA: TGCGCCAGCAGCTTGGAAGGGGAGTATGGCTACACCTTC.

The table lists this clonotype with a few counts. The rearrangement links TRBV12-3 or TRBV12-4 to TRBJ2-3; TRBD1 might be the D (6 bases). V was pared by 6 bases and J by 2 bases, with 12 bases between. The CDR3 runs to 14 residues. The chain's CDR3 is CASRDRTLTDTQYF. For the CDR3, the DNA is TGTGCCAGCAGGGACAGAACACTCACAGATACGCAGTATTTT.

This clonotype occurred a few times. The chain links TRBV12-5 to TRBJ2-7; D unclear. V lost 6 bases, J lost 4 bases, and 13 bases lay in between. CDR1 and CDR2 (germline): LGHNT, FRNRAP. The CDR3 is made up of 13 amino acids. The CDR3 protein is CASGTGSSYEQYF. CDR3 coding DNA: TGTGCTAGTGGCACCGGTTCGAGTTACGAGCAGTACTTC.

This clonotype was observed a handful of times. The chain employs TRBV4-1 and TRBJ2-7, with 10 bases that match TRBD1. The ends lost 4 bases at V and 6 bases at J; junction bases unmatched: 15. Germline CDR1 reads MGHRA; CDR2 reads YSYEKL. The CDR3 length is 17 residues. The CDR3, as DNA: TGCGCCAGCAGCCTTCTCCCGGGACAGGGGAGAACTAGCGAGCAGTACTTC. Amino acid sequence: CASSLLPGQGRTSEQYF.

This sequence joins TRBV6-4 and TRBJ2-6; maybe TRBD2 (5 bases). This CDR3 spans 15 amino acids. CDR1 and CDR2 (germline): MRHNA, SNTAGT. Trimming took 5 bases from V and 4 from J, leaving 12 bases between them. The CDR3 loop is CASSYSGTGANVLTF. The CDR3 bases are TGTGCCAGCAGTTACAGCGGTACCGGGGCCAACGTCCTGACTTTC.

The sample holds many counts of this clonotype. The chain joins TRBV20-1 to TRBJ2-1; D perhaps matches TRBD2 (7 bases). This CDR3 comprises 14 residues. CDR1 is DFQATT and CDR2 is SNEGSKA in the germline V gene (reference sequence). The V and J ends lost 3 bases and 3 bases respectively, with 12 bases between them. CDR3 DNA sequence: TGCAGTGCTAGCGGGGGGCCGAGCTACAATGAGCAGTTCTTC. Residues: CSASGGPSYNEQFF.

Only a few counts were recorded for this clonotype. The CDR3: CASSVTGAYEQYF. CDR3 sequence (DNA): TGCGCCAGCAGCGTAACAGGGGCCTACGAGCAGTACTTC. This chain uses TRBV5-1 with TRBJ2-7; 7 bases fit TRBD1. Unmatched junction bases numbered 3, after V lost 4 bases and J lost 2 bases. CDR3 size: 13 residues. Per germline, CDR1 SGHRS and CDR2 YFSETQ.

This clonotype has only a few counts. Written as DNA, the CDR3 is TGTGCCAGCAGCACGACCGGGACATACTACAATGAGCAGTTCTTC. This sequence encodes CASSTTGTYYNEQFF. The chain recombines TRBV9 with TRBJ2-1, with D possibly matching TRBD1 (6 bases). There are 15 residues in the CDR3. The V gene lost 4 bases and the J gene lost 3 bases, with 14 bases spanning the gap. Per the germline V gene, CDR1 is SGDLS and CDR2 is YYNGEE.

This clonotype was picked up a small number of times. This chain links TRBV4-2 with TRBJ2-1; D is perhaps TRBD1 (5 bases). Germline assignment: CDR1 LGHNA and CDR2 YNFKEQ. The germline V and J ends were trimmed by 0 bases and 1 base, with 10 bases remaining between them. There are 16 residues in the CDR3. Written as DNA, the CDR3 is TGTGCCAGCAGCCAAGAGGCAGGGTTTTCCTACAATGAGCAGTTCTTC. Encoded protein: CASSQEAGFSYNEQFF.

This clonotype was detected a few times. The CDR3 protein is CASSLAWQDSYNEQFF. In DNA form, the CDR3 reads TGTGCCAGCAGCTTGGCTTGGCAGGACTCCTACAATGAGCAGTTCTTC. The V call is TRBV5-4, the J call TRBJ2-1, with no clear D. Trimming shortened V by 0 bases and J by 0 bases, and 10 bases separated the two germline ends. CDR1 SGHNT and CDR2 YYREEE come from the germline V gene (reference sequence). CDR3 length: 16 amino acids.

The chain's CDR3 is CASSLARFQPQHF. DNA for the CDR3: TGTGCCAGCAGCTTAGCGCGGTTTCAGCCCCAGCATTTT. The genes are TRBV7-6 and TRBJ1-5; D remains unclear. The CDR3 sequence is 13 residues long. In germline, CDR1 is SGHVS, CDR2 FNYEAQ. The germline V and J ends were trimmed by 0 bases and 6 bases, with 6 bases remaining between them.

This clonotype appeared many times. The rearrangement uses TRBV5-1 and TRBJ2-1, with no clear D. The CDR3 extends over 11 amino acids. The ends were cut back, 1 base at V and 7 bases at J, with 3 bases in the middle. From germline, CDR1 is SGHRS and CDR2 YFSETQ. The CDR3 DNA reads TGCGCCAGCAGCTTGAAAAATGAGCAGTTCTTC. This encodes CASSLKNEQFF.

The V gene is TRBV12-3 or TRBV12-4, the J gene TRBJ1-5; D not resolved. The CDR3 length is 14 residues. Deletions cut 3 bases from V and 5 bases from J, with 11 bases between. Here the CDR3 reads CASSFAGVDQPQHF. The CDR3 DNA is TGTGCCAGCAGTTTCGCAGGTGTGGATCAGCCCCAGCATTTT.

This chain links TRBV29-1 with TRBJ2-6; TRBD1 matches at 7 bases. Germline CDR1 and CDR2: SQVTM and ANQGSEA. J gave up 0 bases and V 5 bases, and 7 bases lay outside the gene matches. This CDR3 is built from 16 residues. CDR3 sequence reads: CSVRTTGVSGANVLTF. In DNA form, the CDR3 reads TGCAGCGTTCGTACTACAGGGGTCTCTGGGGCCAACGTCCTGACTTTC.

This clonotype has ten or more counts. J is TRBJ2-7 and V is TRBV10-3; D gene unclear. CDR1 and CDR2 (germline): ENHRY, SYGVKD. The CDR3 runs 14 residues. Trimming removed 2 bases at V and 3 bases at J, with 11 bases between. CDR3 sequence reads: CAISEPLGYYEQYF. The CDR3 bases are TGTGCCATCAGTGAGCCCCTAGGATACTACGAGCAGTACTTC.

V and J are TRBV5-1 and TRBJ2-1; TRBD1 matches at 9 bases. Germline V lookup: CDR1 SGHRS, CDR2 YFSETQ. This CDR3 region has 15 residues. With 4 bases clipped from V and 7 bases from J, the junction kept 9 bases outside the gene matches. The DNA for the CDR3 is TGCGCCAGCAGCCCCGGAGGACAGGGGTGGAATGAGCAGTTCTTC. It is translated as CASSPGGQGWNEQFF.

The chain has TRBV6-5 and TRBJ2-2; 8 positions agree with TRBD2. The junction had 10 bases not matched to a gene; V was cut back by 2 bases and J by 2 bases. CDR3 length: 18 residues. Germline loops: CDR1 MNHEY, CDR2 SVGAGI. In DNA form, the CDR3 reads TGTGCCAGCAGTTACAAGGGGGTCGGGGGGGCCAACACCGGGGAGCTGTTTTTT. It encodes CASSYKGVGGANTGELFF.